The 22 T cell receptor beta chains given below trace back to one sample, sequenced in a study of blood T cell repertoires in COVID-19. This table comes from immunoSEQ multiplex PCR, and its TCRdb copy is limited to in-frame clones, with some not included. The profile shows over 350,000 clones, 70% to 90% of them singletons. Sequences were obtained from PBMCs or T cells enriched from blood (not recorded which). These receptors originate from a woman aged 18-29 years with acute COVID-19.

In the case of this clone: At one end the junction does not follow the germline gene, possibly because of a read error. The chain is built from TRBV6-5 and TRBJ1-1; D is undetermined. Looked up from germline, CDR1 is MNHEY and CDR2 is SVGAGI. CDR3 length: 16 residues. CDR3 in amino acids: CASGYLQVFGNTEAFF. Written as DNA, the CDR3 is TGTGCCAGCGGTTATTTGCAGGTTTTCGGTAACACTGAAGCTTTCTTT.

The chain carries TRBV12-2 and TRBJ1-4; the table's D call TRBD1 went unverified against the DNA. TRBV12-2 constitutes a pseudogene. The CDR3 length is 14 residues. The CDR3 here is CASPDTATNEKLFF. The CDR3, as DNA: TGTGCAAGTCCCGACACCGCAACTAATGAAAAACTGTTTTTT.

This clone was found once. The same CDR3 is also encoded by other DNA sequences in this sample. This rearrangement joins TRBV7-9 to TRBJ2-3, with D uncertain. Trimming left V 4 bases short and J 6 bases short, with 8 bases between. Per the germline V gene, CDR1 is SEHNR and CDR2 is FQNEAQ (reference sequence). There are 12 residues in the CDR3. CDR3 nucleotide sequence: TGTGCCAGCAGCTCGACTGGTGATACGCAGTATTTT. Protein: CASSSTGDTQYF.

The chain couples TRBV13 to TRBJ2-7; TRBD1 agrees at 8 bases. CDR1 PRHDT and CDR2 FYEKMQ come from the germline V gene (reference sequence). The CDR3 is 13 residues long. Trimming at V came to 5 bases and at J to 6 bases, leaving 6 bases not matched to a gene. Written as DNA, the CDR3 is TGTGCCAGCAGCACGACAGGGGTCGGCGAGCAGTACTTC. Its protein product is CASSTTGVGEQYF.

The chain couples TRBV14 to TRBJ2-7, with 8 bases matching TRBD1. Unmatched junction bases numbered 5, after V lost 1 base and J lost 6 bases. This CDR3 is 14 amino acids long. The germline V gene has CDR1 SGHDN and CDR2 FVKESK. CDR3 sequence (DNA): TGTGCCAGCAGCCAAGGGACAGGGTTCCCCGAGCAGTACTTC. Translated: CASSQGTGFPEQYF.

V gene TRBV11-2 combines with J gene TRBJ2-1; 12 bases are a match to TRBD2. Germline-derived CDR1 and CDR2 are SGHAT and FQNNGV. The CDR3 consists of 17 residues. J gave up 7 bases and V 4 bases, and 11 bases lay outside the gene matches. The CDR3, as DNA: TGTGCCAGCAGCTGGGGACTAGCGGGTTCAGGCCCGAATGAGCAGTTCTTC. It encodes CASSWGLAGSGPNEQFF.

As DNA, the CDR3 is TGTGCCAGCAGCTTAGTGTTGGCCACCGGGGAGCTGTTTTTT. Its protein is CASSLVLATGELFF. The chain links TRBV7-2 to TRBJ2-2; no clear D gene. This CDR3 has 14 residues. V gave up 1 base and J gave up 4 bases, with 7 bases separating them. Germline lookup yields CDR1 SGHTA and CDR2 FQGNSA.

J is TRBJ2-1 and V is TRBV27, with 13 bases fitting TRBD2. The germline V gene has CDR1 MNHEY and CDR2 SMNVEV (reference sequence). The CDR3 sequence is 16 residues long. Trimming took 6 bases from V and 5 from J; bases not matched to a gene: 7. The chain's CDR3 is CASREMGLAGNNEQFF. CDR3 nucleotide sequence: TGTGCCAGCAGAGAAATGGGACTAGCGGGAAACAATGAGCAGTTCTTC.

The chain is built from TRBV4-1 and TRBJ2-5, with D possibly being TRBD1 (5 bases). Germline V gene sequence: CDR1 MGHRA, CDR2 YSYEKL. This CDR3 region has 17 residues. Between the trimmed V and J ends, which lost 3 bases and 5 bases, there was a span of 22 bases. The CDR3 region has the DNA TGCGCCAGCAGCCACCACCTCCGGACAAAGGATACCGAGACCCAGTACTTC. Its protein is CASSHHLRTKDTETQYF.

As regards this clone: Other DNA sequences in the sample encode the same CDR3. The chain uses TRBV12-3 or TRBV12-4 and TRBJ1-2; 7 bases are shared with TRBD1. Trimming at V came to 5 bases and at J to 4 bases, leaving 4 bases not matched to a gene. This CDR3 has 13 residues. The CDR3 DNA reads TGTGCCAGCAGTCTACGGGACAGCTATGGCTACACCTTC. This sequence encodes CASSLRDSYGYTF.

This clone was seen only a few times. This chain joins TRBV25-1 and TRBJ2-7, with 12 bases that match TRBD2. Looked up from germline, CDR1 is MGHDK and CDR2 is SYGVNS. The CDR3 covers 17 residues. Losses at the gene ends were 6 bases for V and 3 bases for J; bases not matched to a gene: 12. CDR3: CASRGAGLAGPVYEQYF. Written as DNA, the CDR3 is TGTGCCAGCAGGGGCGCAGGACTAGCGGGGCCTGTCTACGAGCAGTACTTC.

This rearrangement joins TRBV27 to TRBJ1-4; D is unclear. The CDR3 covers 15 residues. V gave up 0 bases and J gave up 4 bases, with 9 bases separating them. Germline V gene lookup returns CDR1 MNHEY and CDR2 SMNVEV (reference sequence). Written as DNA, the CDR3 is TGTGCCAGCAGTTTATCAACAGCCTATAATGAAAAACTGTTTTTT. Protein product: CASSLSTAYNEKLFF.

The chain links TRBV3-1 (or the pseudogene TRBV3-2) to TRBJ2-3, with TRBD2 matching 8 bases. Germline values: CDR1 LGHDT, CDR2 YNNKEL (reference sequence). V dropped 1 base and J dropped 2; count of bases not matched to a gene: 5. CDR3 length: 16 amino acids. Here the CDR3 reads CASSQVSGSHTDTQYF. CDR3 bases: TGTGCCAGCAGCCAAGTAAGCGGGAGCCACACAGATACGCAGTATTTT.

V gene TRBV6-1 combines with J gene TRBJ1-6, with TRBD1 matching 8 bases. The CDR3 has 16 residues. Trimming removed 4 bases from V and 7 bases from J; junction bases left unmatched: 9. Germline V gives CDR1 MNHNS, CDR2 SASEGT. The CDR3 DNA sequence: TGTGCCAGCAGTGTCTTAGGACAGGGAGGAAATTCACCCCTCCACTTT. Its translation is CASSVLGQGGNSPLHF.

The V gene is TRBV6-5, the J gene TRBJ2-7; the D gene is possibly TRBD1 (6 bases). This CDR3 has 15 residues. The V gene's germline CDR1 is MNHEY and CDR2 SVGAGI. Trimming cost V 2 bases and J 1 base, with 12 bases left between them. The chain's CDR3 is CASSYGTTPSYEQYF. The CDR3, as DNA: TGTGCCAGCAGTTACGGGACAACTCCTTCCTACGAGCAGTACTTC.

This sequence joins TRBV10-3 and TRBJ1-4, with D unclear. Germline lookup yields CDR1 ENHRY and CDR2 SYGVKD. The CDR3 covers 15 residues. Trimming removed 3 bases at V and 4 bases at J, with 12 bases between. The CDR3 DNA follows: TGTGCCATCAGTGAAGCGGGGAGCGGTAATGAAAAACTGTTTTTT. Amino acids: CAISEAGSGNEKLFF.

The rearrangement uses TRBV7-3 and TRBJ2-3; 7 bases are a match to TRBD2. The ends lost 1 base at V and 2 bases at J; junction bases unmatched: 6. Germline-derived CDR1 and CDR2 are SGHTA and FQGTGA. This CDR3 contains 16 residues. CDR3 in amino acids: CASSLIPGGNTDTQYF. The CDR3, as DNA: TGTGCCAGCAGCTTAATTCCCGGGGGGAACACAGATACGCAGTATTTT.

This chain connects TRBV5-1 to TRBJ2-7; 8 positions agree with TRBD1. V shed 4 bases, J shed 5 bases, and the junction held 8 bases outside the gene matches. The CDR3 totals 14 residues. Germline V lookup: CDR1 SGHRS, CDR2 YFSETQ. The CDR3, as DNA: TGCGCCAGCAGCCCCCCGGGACAGGCCCACGAGCAGTACTTC. This translates into CASSPPGQAHEQYF.

This chain joins TRBV5-1 and TRBJ1-3; D not resolved. The CDR3 has 17 amino acids. In germline, CDR1 is SGHRS, CDR2 YFSETQ. V lost 0 bases, J lost 1 base, and 14 bases lay in between. CDR3 nucleotide sequence: TGCGCCAGCAGCTTGGCGGCGGGCCGAAGTTCTGGAAACACCATATATTTT. It codes for CASSLAAGRSSGNTIYF.

A single count supports this clone. The V call is TRBV11-3, the J call TRBJ1-3, with a possible D match to TRBD1 (6 bases). CDR1 and CDR2 from the germline V gene are SGHNT and YENEEA. Trimming took 5 bases from V and 4 from J, leaving 9 bases between them. The CDR3 has 13 residues. The CDR3 DNA is TGTGCCAGCAGCCCTGGACAGGGAAACACCATATATTTT. This gives the protein CASSPGQGNTIYF.

In DNA, the CDR3 is TGTGCCAGCAGCCCCGACACCTACTCCTACGAGCAGTACTTC. It specifies CASSPDTYSYEQYF. The chain carries TRBV5-4 and TRBJ2-7; D gene unclear. Between the trimmed V and J ends, which lost 4 bases and 0 bases, there was a span of 11 bases. Germline values: CDR1 SGHNT, CDR2 YYREEE (reference sequence). The length of the CDR3 is 14 residues.

The chain employs TRBV7-9 and TRBJ1-3; D ambiguous. The CDR3 length is 14 residues. The germline V and J ends were trimmed by 3 bases and 4 bases, with 10 bases remaining between them. Germline loops: CDR1 SEHNR, CDR2 FQNEAQ (reference sequence). In nucleotides, the CDR3 is TGTGCCAGCAGCTTCGACGGGGTAGGAAACACCATATATTTT. It specifies CASSFDGVGNTIYF.